Included here is one T cell receptor beta chain sequence, with context. These data originate in a study of B cell selection in AIRE deficiency. The V gene's germline CDR1 is MNHNS and CDR2 SASEGT. V was cut by 4 bases and J by 0 bases, with 8 bases left in between. This CDR3 spans 14 amino acids. The regulatory T cell sort gate was CD4+CD25hiCD127low/negative. Assay used: immunoSEQ multiplex PCR; TCRdb lists only in-frame clones, some missing. Of roughly 18,000 clones listed, about 93% are singletons. This clonotype was obtained from a human donor in good health. The rearrangement uses TRBV6-1 and TRBJ2-3; D ambiguous. Sequencing was done on a sample of CD4+CD25+ Tregs sorted from PBMCs. The CDR3 DNA reads as TGTGCCAGCAGTGTGGTGTATAGCACAGATACGCAGTATTTT. Its protein is CASSVVYSTDTQYF.